These T cell receptor beta chains were read from a single sample in a study of identical twins. A single record per CDR3 protein comes from TCRdb applying MiXCR to the 5' RACE reads. The table lists about 150,000 distinct CDR3 sequences, roughly 3.5% of them singletons. The material sequenced was memory T cells sorted from blood. The receptor source for this set is a man between 18 and 29 years old in good health. The CDR3 runs from the conserved cysteine through the conserved F or W. Clone size is shown for a subset of rows, as once, few, many or a class of expanded clone.

v_gene	abundance	CDR3aa
TRBV5-1	many	CASRESLNSNQPQHF
TRBV2	many	CASRTPWGDTEAFF
TRBV5-1	few	CASSLWTSLISDTQNF
TRBV5-1	many	CASSSQGTDTQYF
TRBV15	many	CATRVRGRGGIQYF
TRBV30	many	CAWRGLNYGYTF
TRBV19	many	CASSIFSDVETQYF
TRBV18	NA	CASSPRGTGDQPQHF
TRBV2	many	CASRKTGLREKLFF
TRBV30	many	CAWSAKGRIQETQYF
TRBV29-1	many	CSVGDGGRLGGYTF
TRBV27	many	CASSSGQGRGTGSYNEQFF
TRBV19	many	CASVRSGSAGETQYF
TRBV5-6	few	CASSRQGARGQPQHF